This is a list of T cell receptor beta chains from one sample in a study of T cells in Graves' hyperthyroidism and ophthalmopathy. MiXCR, run by TCRdb on the multiplex PCR reads, gives a single entry per CDR3 protein. The sample records approximately 690,000 distinct CDR3 sequences, 20% being singletons. Sequencing was performed on blood. The receptors originated from a young man with Graves' ophthalmopathy. Both conserved end residues are part of each CDR3. The D gene is left open where the match is weak. Expanded clones get a size class; other rows say once, few or many, or leave the size out.

j_call clone_size v_call d_call cdr3_nt cdr3_aa
TRBJ2-1 many TRBV2 TRBD2 TGTGCCAGCAGTGCCCTGGGAGGGAGGGCCAGCAATGAGCAGTTCTTC CASSALGGRASNEQFF
TRBJ1-2 many TRBV12-3/TRBV12-4 . TGTGCCAGCAGTTTAGGCCCAAGGGACGGCTACACCTTC CASSLGPRDGYTF
TRBJ2-2 few TRBV28 TRBD2 TGTGCCAGCTTAGTAGCGGGAGAAAGGGCCGGGGAGCTGTTTTTT CASLVAGERAGELFF
TRBJ1-5 few TRBV28 . TGTGCCAGCGGACGAGCAGGGGAAGGCAATCAGCCCCAGCATTTT CASGRAGEGNQPQHF
TRBJ1-2 few TRBV3-1 . TGTGCCAGCAGCCAAGGGGACAAGGTCTACACCTTC CASSQGDKVYTF
TRBJ1-3 . TRBV30 . TGTGCCTGGGGTAAATCTGGAAACACCATATATTTT CAWGKSGNTIYF
TRBJ2-2 few TRBV3-1 . TGTGCCAGCAGCTGGACAGCTTCGGGCGGGGAGCTGTTTTTT CASSWTASGGELFF
TRBJ2-4 few TRBV6-2/TRBV6-3 . TGTGCCAGCAGTTACTTCGCAGGCTTGGGTAGAAACATTCAGTACTTC CASSYFAGLGRNIQYF
TRBJ1-3 . TRBV7-9 . TGTGCCAGCAGCCCCACAGGGTCGAGAAACACCATATATTTT CASSPTGSRNTIYF
TRBJ2-4 . TRBV7-9 . TGTGCCAGCAGCTTAGCAGGAGGGGGGGATTCCAAAAACATTCAGTACTTC CASSLAGGGDSKNIQYF
TRBJ1-1 many TRBV3-1 TRBD1 TGTGCCAGCAGCCAAGGCCGGACAGGGCGGACTGAAGCTTTCTTT CASSQGRTGRTEAFF